Reported below is one TCR beta chain. Its antigen is as yet unknown. The data derive from a study of response to subunit inactivated influenza vaccine. Trimming cost V 6 bases and J 7 bases; bases outside gene matches: 6. There are 14 residues in the CDR3. TCRdb re-analysed the RT-PCR reads in MiXCR, keeping a single row per CDR3 protein. Of about 500,000 distinct CDR3 sequences listed, about 17% are singletons. Findings and limits, study-wide: Researchers suggested that each seasonal influenza vaccination recruits few new T cells.

This chain uses TRBV12-3 or TRBV12-4 with TRBJ2-2, with TRBD1 identical over 9 bases. This sequence originates from a man aged 50-75 years who received an inactivated influenza vaccine. The material sequenced was CD4+ T cells sorted from PBMCs, taken less than 30 months after vaccination. Here the CDR3 reads CASRLGQGGGELFF. The CDR3, as DNA: TGTGCCAGCAGACTGGGACAGGGAGGCGGGGAGCTGTTTTTT.